This record covers a single T cell receptor (beta chain). Other DNA sequences in this sample translate to the same CDR3. The sample is drawn from a study of shared clonotypes between healthy human individuals. Germline-derived CDR1 and CDR2 are MNHEY and SVGAGI. This CDR3 contains 15 residues. Trimming stripped 0 bases from V and 0 bases from J, with 6 bases between. Data came from immunoSEQ multiplex PCR; TCRdb stores just in-frame clones and leaves some out. The sample has about 2 million clones; about 95% are singletons. This sequence originates from a man younger than 35 in good health. Sequences were obtained from naive CD4+ T cells sorted from blood. Subset indicated: CD45RA+ positively selected. V gene TRBV6-5 combines with J gene TRBJ1-3; tentatively, D is TRBD1 (5 bases). CDR3: CASSYSRGSGNTIYF. DNA for the CDR3: TGTGCCAGCAGTTACTCGAGGGGCTCTGGAAACACCATATATTTT.